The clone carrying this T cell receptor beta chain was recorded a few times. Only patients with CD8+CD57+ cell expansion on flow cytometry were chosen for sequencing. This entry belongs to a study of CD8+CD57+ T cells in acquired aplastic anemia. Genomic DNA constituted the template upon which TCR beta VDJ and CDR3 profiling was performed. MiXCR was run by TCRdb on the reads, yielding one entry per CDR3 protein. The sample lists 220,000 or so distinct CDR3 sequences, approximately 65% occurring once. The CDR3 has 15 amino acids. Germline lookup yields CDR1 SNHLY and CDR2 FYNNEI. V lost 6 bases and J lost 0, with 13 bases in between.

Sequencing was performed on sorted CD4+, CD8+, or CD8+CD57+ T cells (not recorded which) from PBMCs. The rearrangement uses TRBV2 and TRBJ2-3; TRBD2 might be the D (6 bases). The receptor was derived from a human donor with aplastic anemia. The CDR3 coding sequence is TGTGCCAGCAGGGCGGGACTGACTAGCACAGATACGCAGTATTTT. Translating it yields CASRAGLTSTDTQYF. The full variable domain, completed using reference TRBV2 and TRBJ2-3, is EPEVTQTPSHQVTQMGQEVILRCVPISNHLYFYWYRQILGQKVEFLVSFYNNEISEKSEIFDDQFSVERPDGSNFTLKIRSTKLEDSAMYFCASRAGLTSTDTQYFGPGTRLTVL.